A single sample is the source of the 18 T cell receptor beta chains below, sequenced in a study of cytomegalovirus exposure and HLA in healthy donors. TCRdb's table, derived via immunoSEQ multiplex PCR, lists solely in-frame clones and lacks some. The sample contains hundreds of thousands of clones, roughly 90% of which appear only once. The sample consisted of PBMCs. The receptors shown here come from a woman aged 18-30 years in good health and CMV-seronegative.

The chain has TRBV10-2 and TRBJ2-2, with 8 bases that match TRBD1. Germline V gene data show CDR1 as WSHSY and CDR2 as SAAADI. The CDR3 covers 15 residues. V was clipped by 11 bases and J by 3 bases; unmatched bases: 11. The CDR3 spells CALMDRDQHTGELFF. The CDR3 DNA reads TGCGCCCTTATGGACAGGGATCAACACACCGGGGAGCTGTTTTTT.

This rearrangement joins TRBV14 to TRBJ2-5, with D possibly being TRBD1 (5 bases). The V and J ends lost 4 bases and 4 bases respectively, with 13 bases between them. CDR1 SGHDN and CDR2 FVKESK come from the germline V gene. The CDR3 consists of 14 residues. CDR3 amino acids: CASSPRVGAETQYF. The CDR3 DNA follows: TGTGCCAGCAGCCCCAGGGTTGGGGCAGAGACCCAGTACTTC.

In its sample, this clone was seen a few times. This CDR3 is CSVRIGLEQYF. CDR3 DNA: TGCAGCGTTAGGATTGGGCTCGAGCAGTACTTC. This chain links TRBV29-1 with TRBJ2-7; D is undetermined. In germline, CDR1 is SQVTM, CDR2 ANQGSEA. The V gene lost 5 bases and the J gene lost 6 bases, with 11 bases spanning the gap. The CDR3 loop spans 11 amino acids.

CDR3 in DNA: TGTGCCAGCAGTGAATTACATCAGCAGTTCTTC. Its protein product is CASSELHQQFF. V gene TRBV6-5 combines with J gene TRBJ2-1, with no clear D. The ends were cut back, 5 bases at V and 11 bases at J, with 10 bases in the middle. This CDR3 spans 11 amino acids. The germline CDR1 and CDR2 sequences are MNHEY and SVGAGI.

The chain is built from TRBV9 and TRBJ2-1; 7 bases map to TRBD2. The V and J ends lost 3 bases and 6 bases, in that order; junction bases with no gene match: 6. The CDR3 runs to 14 residues. Germline-derived CDR1 and CDR2 are SGDLS and YYNGEE. CDR3 loop: CASSATGTTNEQFF. The DNA for the CDR3 is TGTGCCAGCAGCGCCACCGGGACTACCAATGAGCAGTTCTTC.

Of note for this clone: The identical CDR3 is also encoded by other nucleotide sequences in the sample. V is TRBV19 and J is TRBJ2-7, with 8 bases that match TRBD1. CDR1 LNHDA and CDR2 SQIVND come from the germline V gene (reference sequence). This CDR3 contains 14 residues. The V gene end was trimmed by 5 bases and the J gene end by 0 bases; junction bases not matched to a gene: 3. CDR3 nucleotides: TGTGCCAGTAGTCCGGGGACAGGCTCCTACGAGCAGTACTTC. As protein: CASSPGTGSYEQYF. Complete variable domain (other parts from reference TRBV19 and TRBJ2-7): DGGITQSPKYLFRKEGQNVTLSCEQNLNHDAMYWYRQDPGQGLRLIYYSQIVNDFQKGDIAEGYSVSREKKESFPLTVTSAQKNPTAFYLCASSPGTGSYEQYFGPGTRLTVT.

This clone was detected only once. The chain joins TRBV10-2 to TRBJ1-1, with TRBD1 as a possible D gene (6 bases). Germline CDR1 WSHSY, CDR2 SAAADI. This CDR3 is built from 14 residues. V was clipped by 2 bases and J by 0 bases, with 7 bases between them. Here the CDR3 DNA reads TGCGCCAGCAGTGAGCGACAGGTGAACACTGAAGCTTTCTTT. Translated, it gives CASSERQVNTEAFF.

The chain uses TRBV4-3 and TRBJ2-7, with D hard to call. Trimming removed 0 bases from V and 1 base from J, with 7 bases in between. Germline V gene sequence: CDR1 LGHNA, CDR2 YSLEER. The CDR3 contains 14 residues. The CDR3 protein is CASSQDWLSYEQYF. Written as DNA, the CDR3 is TGCGCCAGCAGCCAAGATTGGCTTTCCTACGAGCAGTACTTC.

The chain uses TRBV9 and TRBJ1-1, with 11 nucleotides matching TRBD1. This CDR3 is 18 amino acids long. Germline CDR1 and CDR2: SGDLS and YYNGEE. V lost 3 bases, J lost 3 bases, and 13 bases stayed unmatched. CDR3 sequence reads: CASSARGQGAGGDTEAFF. The CDR3 nucleotides read TGTGCCAGCAGCGCGCGAGGACAGGGGGCCGGAGGGGACACTGAAGCTTTCTTT.

CDR3 sequence: CASSQVADSNQPQHF. CDR3 coding DNA: TGCGCCAGCAGCCAAGTAGCGGACAGCAATCAGCCCCAGCATTTT. The genes are TRBV4-3 and TRBJ1-5, with D uncertain. In germline, CDR1 is LGHNA, CDR2 YSLEER. V dropped 1 base and J dropped 1 base, with 8 bases sitting between them. This CDR3 region has 15 residues.

V and J are TRBV18 and TRBJ2-7; D remains ambiguous. The CDR3 totals 13 residues. CDR1 is KGHSH and CDR2 is LQKENI in the germline V gene. V lost 4 bases to trimming and J lost 7 bases, with 14 bases between them. The CDR3 bases are TGTGCCAGCTCACAGAGTAGCAGCTATGAGCAGTACTTC. As protein: CASSQSSSYEQYF.

This clone has just one count. The rearrangement uses TRBV4-3 and TRBJ1-1; 10 bases match TRBD1. The germline V gene has CDR1 LGHNA and CDR2 YSLEER. The CDR3 length is 19 residues. The V and J ends lost 0 bases and 0 bases, in that order; junction bases with no gene match: 10. The CDR3 loop is CASSQDMPGQGIMNTEAFF. As DNA, the CDR3 is TGCGCCAGCAGCCAAGACATGCCGGGACAGGGGATCATGAACACTGAAGCTTTCTTT.

The rearrangement links TRBV15 to TRBJ2-1, with 7 bases aligning to TRBD1. The CDR3 sequence is 11 residues long. V was pared by 7 bases and J by 9 bases, with 3 bases of the junction left unmatched. Germline-derived CDR1 and CDR2 are LNHNV and YYDKDF (reference sequence). CDR3 sequence reads: CATKQGIEQFF. The CDR3 DNA reads TGTGCCACCAAACAGGGGATTGAGCAGTTCTTC.

This clone was counted once. This rearrangement joins TRBV15 to TRBJ2-7, with 10 bases that match TRBD2. With 1 base clipped from V and 5 bases from J, the junction kept 8 bases outside the gene matches. The CDR3 runs to 16 residues. Germline V gene lookup returns CDR1 LNHNV and CDR2 YYDKDF (reference sequence). The CDR3 here is CATSRGGTSASHEQYF. The CDR3, as DNA: TGTGCCACCAGCAGAGGCGGGACTAGCGCTTCCCACGAGCAGTACTTC. The variable domain in full, with the rest retrieved from reference TRBV15 and TRBJ2-7, is DAMVIQNPRYQVTQFGKPVTLSCSQTLNHNVMYWYQQKSSQAPKLLFHYYDKDFNNEADTPDNFQSRRPNTSFCFLDIRSPGLGDTAMYLCATSRGGTSASHEQYFGPGTRLTVT.

This chain uses TRBV6-1 with TRBJ2-1; TRBD1 matches at 7 bases. The junction had 4 bases not matched to a gene; V was cut back by 11 bases and J by 0 bases. From germline, CDR1 is MNHNS and CDR2 SASEGT. The CDR3 has 13 amino acids. The CDR3 bases are TGTGCCGGGGGACAGTTCTCCTACAATGAGCAGTTCTTC. Translated, it gives CAGGQFSYNEQFF.

This clone is a singleton in its sample. The CDR3 here is CASSSHREMNTEAFF. The CDR3 region has the DNA TGCGCCAGCAGCTCACACAGGGAGATGAACACTGAAGCTTTCTTT. The rearrangement links TRBV5-1 to TRBJ1-1; D perhaps matches TRBD1 (6 bases). This CDR3 is 15 amino acids long. The germline gives CDR1 SGHRS, CDR2 YFSETQ. The germline V and J ends were trimmed by 3 bases and 0 bases, with 12 bases remaining between them.

This chain connects TRBV7-8 to TRBJ1-5; D gene uncertain. Germline loops: CDR1 SGHVS, CDR2 FQNEAQ. Trimming removed 2 bases from V and 0 bases from J, with 8 bases in between. The CDR3 runs 15 residues. The CDR3 DNA follows: TGTGCCAGCAGCTTAAACCGCGGTAGCAATCAGCCCCAGCATTTT. Translated: CASSLNRGSNQPQHF.

The chain uses TRBV19 and TRBJ2-7; TRBD2 might be the D (5 bases). The V end was cut by 6 bases, the J end by 0 bases, with 15 bases between. The CDR3 runs to 15 residues. Germline-derived CDR1 and CDR2 are LNHDA and SQIVND (reference sequence). The CDR3 loop reads CASSLGWESSYEQYF. The CDR3 nucleotides are TGTGCCAGTAGCCTTGGGTGGGAGAGCTCCTACGAGCAGTACTTC.